One T cell receptor (beta chain) is described in this entry. Germline CDR1 reads SGHRS; CDR2 reads YFSETQ. This CDR3 has 17 residues. Trimming stripped 0 bases from V and 0 bases from J, with 10 bases between. These data come from a study of T cell changes during pregnancy in multiple sclerosis. Using immunoSEQ multiplex PCR, the repertoire was profiled, and TCRdb retains in-frame clones only, with some absent. The repertoire holds about 89,000 clones, with over 90% as singletons. This specimen was peripheral blood, taken in the third trimester of pregnancy. The origin of this receptor is a female donor with multiple sclerosis, enrolled in a pregnancy study. J is TRBJ2-6 and V is TRBV5-1; TRBD1 is a possible D gene (5 bases). The CDR3 sequence is CASSLEGLASGANVLTF. Written as DNA, the CDR3 is TGCGCCAGCAGCTTGGAGGGGCTGGCCTCTGGGGCCAACGTCCTGACTTTC.